This TCR beta chain was recovered during a study of T-cell reconstitution after alpha-beta-depleted transplantation in children. Study-wide results and caveats: Certain patients had high TCRbeta diversity at day 60, and it came from recipient T cells and thymic progenitors that survived.

CDR3 length equals 15 residues. Germline assignment: CDR1 SGDLS and CDR2 YYNGEE. The V and J ends lost 0 bases and 1 base respectively, with 5 bases between them. Unique molecular identifiers were incorporated when the TCRbeta library was constructed. TCRdb independently ran MiXCR on the PCR reads; one entry per CDR3 protein. The data hold roughly 790,000 distinct CDR3 sequences, with roughly 15% observed a single time. This clonotype was recorded at least ten times. Its antigen remains unidentified. The material sequenced was PBMCs, mostly from graft donor cells, taken 360 days after TCRalphabeta/CD19-depleted stem cell transplant. This receptor was taken from a male patient between 10 and 17 years old who had a stem cell transplant for acute lymphoblastic leukemia, so the T cells may come from the graft donor. The chain recombines TRBV9 with TRBJ2-6; D unclear. As DNA, the CDR3 is TGTGCCAGCAGCGTAGTTGATTCTGGGGCCAACGTCCTGACTTTC. Encoded protein: CASSVVDSGANVLTF.